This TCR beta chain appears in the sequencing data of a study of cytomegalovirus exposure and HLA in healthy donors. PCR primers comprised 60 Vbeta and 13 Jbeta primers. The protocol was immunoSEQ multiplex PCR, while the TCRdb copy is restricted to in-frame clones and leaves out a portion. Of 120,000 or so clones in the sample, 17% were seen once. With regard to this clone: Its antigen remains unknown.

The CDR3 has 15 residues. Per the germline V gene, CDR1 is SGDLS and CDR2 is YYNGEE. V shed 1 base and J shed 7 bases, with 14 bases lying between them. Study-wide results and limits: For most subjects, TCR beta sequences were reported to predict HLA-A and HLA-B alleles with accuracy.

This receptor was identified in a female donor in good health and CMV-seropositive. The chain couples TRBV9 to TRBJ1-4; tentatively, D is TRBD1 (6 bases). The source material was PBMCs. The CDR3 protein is CASSVQGRGSEKLFF. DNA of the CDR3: TGTGCCAGCAGCGTACAGGGGCGCGGTAGTGAAAAACTGTTTTTT.